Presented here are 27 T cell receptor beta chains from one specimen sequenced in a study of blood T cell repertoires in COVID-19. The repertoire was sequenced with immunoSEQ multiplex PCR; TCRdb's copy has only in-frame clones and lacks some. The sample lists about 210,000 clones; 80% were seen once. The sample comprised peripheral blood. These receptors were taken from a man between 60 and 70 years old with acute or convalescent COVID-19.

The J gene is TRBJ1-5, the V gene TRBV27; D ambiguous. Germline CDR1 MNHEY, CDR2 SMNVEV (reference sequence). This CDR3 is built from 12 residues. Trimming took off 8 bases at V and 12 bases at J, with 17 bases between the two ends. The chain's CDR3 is CASDPSGEGQHF. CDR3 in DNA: TGTGCCAGCGATCCTTCCGGGGAGGGCCAGCATTTT.

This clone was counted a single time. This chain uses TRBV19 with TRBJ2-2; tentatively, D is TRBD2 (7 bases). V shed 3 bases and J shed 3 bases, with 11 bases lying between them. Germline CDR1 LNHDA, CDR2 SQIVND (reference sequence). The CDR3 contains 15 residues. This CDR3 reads CASSIRGAYTGELFF. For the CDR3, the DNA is TGTGCCAGTAGTATCCGGGGGGCCTACACCGGGGAGCTGTTTTTT.

CDR3 DNA sequence: TGTGCCAGCAGCCAAGATTTTGACAGGCTCACTGAAGCTTTCTTT. This translates into CASSQDFDRLTEAFF. V and J are TRBV4-2 and TRBJ1-1; tentative D call: TRBD1 (6 bases). The CDR3 covers 15 residues. Germline lookup yields CDR1 LGHNA and CDR2 YNFKEQ. V lost 0 bases and J lost 4, with 12 bases in between.

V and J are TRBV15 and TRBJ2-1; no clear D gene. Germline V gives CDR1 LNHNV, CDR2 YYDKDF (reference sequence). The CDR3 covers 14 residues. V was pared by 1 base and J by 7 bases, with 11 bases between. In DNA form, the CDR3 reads TGTGCCACCAGCAGAGGCCCGGGTTTGAATGAGCAGTTCTTC. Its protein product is CATSRGPGLNEQFF.

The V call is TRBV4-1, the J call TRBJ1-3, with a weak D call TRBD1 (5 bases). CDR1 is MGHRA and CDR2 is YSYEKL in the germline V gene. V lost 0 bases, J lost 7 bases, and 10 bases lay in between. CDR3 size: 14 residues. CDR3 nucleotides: TGCGCCAGCAGCCAAGATCACAGGACCAACACCATATATTTT. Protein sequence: CASSQDHRTNTIYF.

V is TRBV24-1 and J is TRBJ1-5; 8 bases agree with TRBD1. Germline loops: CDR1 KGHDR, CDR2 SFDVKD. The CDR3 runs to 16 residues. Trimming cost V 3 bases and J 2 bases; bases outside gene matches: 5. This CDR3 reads CATSDLGQGGNQPQHF. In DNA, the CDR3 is TGTGCCACCAGTGATCTTGGACAGGGTGGCAATCAGCCCCAGCATTTT.

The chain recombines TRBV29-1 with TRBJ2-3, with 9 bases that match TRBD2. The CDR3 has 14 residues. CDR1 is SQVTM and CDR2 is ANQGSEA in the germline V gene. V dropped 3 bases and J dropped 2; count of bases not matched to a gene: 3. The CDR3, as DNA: TGCAGCGTTGATGCGGGGGGGTACACAGATACGCAGTATTTT. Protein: CSVDAGGYTDTQYF.

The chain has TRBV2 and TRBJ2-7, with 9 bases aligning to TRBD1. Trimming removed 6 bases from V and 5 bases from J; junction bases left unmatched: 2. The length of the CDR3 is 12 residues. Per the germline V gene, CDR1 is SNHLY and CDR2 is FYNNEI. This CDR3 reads CASRDRGDEQYF. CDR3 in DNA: TGTGCCAGCAGGGACAGGGGCGACGAGCAGTACTTC.

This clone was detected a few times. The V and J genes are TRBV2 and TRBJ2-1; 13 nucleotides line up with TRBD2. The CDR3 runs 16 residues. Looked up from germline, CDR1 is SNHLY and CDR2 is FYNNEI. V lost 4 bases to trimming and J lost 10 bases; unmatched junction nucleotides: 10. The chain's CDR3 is CASSARLAGGPQEQFF. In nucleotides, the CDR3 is TGTGCCAGCAGTGCTCGACTAGCGGGGGGCCCCCAAGAGCAGTTCTTC.

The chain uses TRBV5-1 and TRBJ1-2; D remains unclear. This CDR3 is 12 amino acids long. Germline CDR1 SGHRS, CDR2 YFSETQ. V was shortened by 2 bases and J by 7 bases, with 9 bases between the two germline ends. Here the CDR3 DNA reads TGCGCCAGCAGCTTAACAGAGGGTGGCTACACCTTC. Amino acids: CASSLTEGGYTF.

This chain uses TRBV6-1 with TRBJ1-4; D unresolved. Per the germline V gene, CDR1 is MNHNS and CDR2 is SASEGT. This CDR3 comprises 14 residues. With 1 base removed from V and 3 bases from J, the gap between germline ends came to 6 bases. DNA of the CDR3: TGTGCCAGCAGTGAAGGGCCAGCTAATGAAAAACTGTTTTTT. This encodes CASSEGPANEKLFF.

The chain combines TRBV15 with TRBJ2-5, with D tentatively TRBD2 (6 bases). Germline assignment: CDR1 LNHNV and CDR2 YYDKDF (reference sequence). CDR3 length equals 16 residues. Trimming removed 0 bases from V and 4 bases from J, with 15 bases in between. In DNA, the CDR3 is TGTGCCACCAGCAGAGATCTCGGGGGAGGACCAGAGACCCAGTACTTC. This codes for CATSRDLGGGPETQYF.

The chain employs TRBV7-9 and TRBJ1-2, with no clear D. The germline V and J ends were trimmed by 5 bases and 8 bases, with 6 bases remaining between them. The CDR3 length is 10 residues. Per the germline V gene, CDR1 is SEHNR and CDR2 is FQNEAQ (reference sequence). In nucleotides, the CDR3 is TGTGCCAGCAGCGCGCCAGGCTACACCTTC. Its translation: CASSAPGYTF.

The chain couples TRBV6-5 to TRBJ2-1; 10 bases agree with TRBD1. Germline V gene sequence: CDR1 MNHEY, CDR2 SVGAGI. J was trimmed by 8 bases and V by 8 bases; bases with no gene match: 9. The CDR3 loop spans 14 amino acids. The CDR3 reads CASVRDRGMDEQFF. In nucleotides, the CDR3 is TGTGCCAGCGTCCGGGACAGGGGTATGGATGAGCAGTTCTTC.

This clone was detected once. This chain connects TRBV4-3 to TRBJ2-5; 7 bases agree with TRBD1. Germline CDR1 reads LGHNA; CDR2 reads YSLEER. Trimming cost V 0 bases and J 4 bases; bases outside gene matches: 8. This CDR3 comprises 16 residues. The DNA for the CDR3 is TGCGCCAGCAGCCAAGAGACAGGGCGTTTCGCAGAGACCCAGTACTTC. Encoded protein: CASSQETGRFAETQYF.

CDR3 loop: CASSLEGGYGYTF. Written as DNA, the CDR3 is TGTGCCAGCAGTTTAGAGGGAGGCTATGGCTACACCTTC. This chain links TRBV12-3 or TRBV12-4 with TRBJ1-2; D is unresolved. CDR3 size: 13 residues. V gave up 1 base and J gave up 4 bases, with 7 bases separating them.

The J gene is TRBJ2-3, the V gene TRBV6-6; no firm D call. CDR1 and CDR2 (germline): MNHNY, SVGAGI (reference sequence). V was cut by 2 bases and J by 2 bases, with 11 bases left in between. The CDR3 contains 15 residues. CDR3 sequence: CASSYGRTATDTQYF. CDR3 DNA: TGTGCCAGCAGTTACGGCAGAACCGCCACAGATACGCAGTATTTT.

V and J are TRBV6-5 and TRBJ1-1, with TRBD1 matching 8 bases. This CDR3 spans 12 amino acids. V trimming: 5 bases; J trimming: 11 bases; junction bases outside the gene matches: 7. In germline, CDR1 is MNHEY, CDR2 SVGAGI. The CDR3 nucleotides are TGTGCCAGCAGTCGAGACAGGGGTGTCGCTTTCTTT. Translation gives CASSRDRGVAFF.

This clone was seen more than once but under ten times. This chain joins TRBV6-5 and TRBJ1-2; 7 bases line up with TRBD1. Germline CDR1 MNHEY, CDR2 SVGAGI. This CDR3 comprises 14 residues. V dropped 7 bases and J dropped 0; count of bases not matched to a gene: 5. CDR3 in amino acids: CASTADRTNYGYTF. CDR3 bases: TGTGCCAGCACCGCGGACAGGACTAACTATGGCTACACCTTC.

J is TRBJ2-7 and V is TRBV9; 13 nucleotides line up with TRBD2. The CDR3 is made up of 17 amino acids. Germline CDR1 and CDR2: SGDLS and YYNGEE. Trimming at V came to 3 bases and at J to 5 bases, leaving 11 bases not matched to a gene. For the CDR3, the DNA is TGTGCCAGCAGCGAGGGGCTACTAGCGGGAGGGCCTGACGAGCAGTACTTC. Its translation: CASSEGLLAGGPDEQYF. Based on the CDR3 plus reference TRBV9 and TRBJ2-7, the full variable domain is DSGVTQTPKHLITATGQRVTLRCSPRSGDLSVYWYQQSLDQGLQFLIQYYNGEERAKGNILERFSAQQFPDLHSELNLSSLELGDSALYFCASSEGLLAGGPDEQYFGPGTRLTVT.

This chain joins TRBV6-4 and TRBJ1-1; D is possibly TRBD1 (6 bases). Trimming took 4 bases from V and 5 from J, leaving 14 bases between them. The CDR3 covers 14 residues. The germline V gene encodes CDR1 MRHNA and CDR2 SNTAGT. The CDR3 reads CASSAQGLGTEAFF. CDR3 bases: TGTGCCAGCAGTGCCCAGGGGTTGGGGACTGAAGCTTTCTTT.

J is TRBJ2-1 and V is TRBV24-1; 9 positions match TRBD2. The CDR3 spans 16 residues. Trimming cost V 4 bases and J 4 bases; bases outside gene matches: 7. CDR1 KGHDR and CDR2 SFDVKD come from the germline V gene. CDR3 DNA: TGTGCCACCAGTGAACGTAGCGGGAGAGATTACAATGAGCAGTTCTTC. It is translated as CATSERSGRDYNEQFF.

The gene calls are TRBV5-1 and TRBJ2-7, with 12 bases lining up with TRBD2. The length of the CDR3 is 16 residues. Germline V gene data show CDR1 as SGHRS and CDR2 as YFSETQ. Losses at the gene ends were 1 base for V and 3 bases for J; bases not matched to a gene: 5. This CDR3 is CASSLSTSGGLYEQYF. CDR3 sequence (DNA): TGCGCCAGCAGCTTGAGTACTAGCGGGGGGCTCTACGAGCAGTACTTC.

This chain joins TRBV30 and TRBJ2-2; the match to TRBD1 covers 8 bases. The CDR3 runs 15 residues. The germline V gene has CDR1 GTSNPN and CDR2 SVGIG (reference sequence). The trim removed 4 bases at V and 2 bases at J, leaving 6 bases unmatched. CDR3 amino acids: CAWKRQGTNTGELFF. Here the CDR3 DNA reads TGTGCCTGGAAACGACAGGGGACCAACACCGGGGAGCTGTTTTTT. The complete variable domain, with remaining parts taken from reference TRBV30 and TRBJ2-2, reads SQTIHQWPATLVQPVGSPLSLECTVEGTSNPNLYWYRQAAGRGLQLLFYSVGIGQISSEVPQNLSASRPQDRQFILSSKKLLLSDSGFYLCAWKRQGTNTGELFFGEGSRLTVL.

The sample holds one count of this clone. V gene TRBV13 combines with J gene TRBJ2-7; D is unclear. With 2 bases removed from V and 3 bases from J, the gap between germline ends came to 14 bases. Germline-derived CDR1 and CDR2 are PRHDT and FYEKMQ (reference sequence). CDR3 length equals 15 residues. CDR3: CASSLLGRSGYEQYF. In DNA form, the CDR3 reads TGTGCCAGCAGCTTACTGGGTAGGTCGGGCTACGAGCAGTACTTC. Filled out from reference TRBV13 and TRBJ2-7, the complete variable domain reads AAGVIQSPRHLIKEKRETATLKCYPIPRHDTVYWYQQGPGQDPQFLISFYEKMQSDKGSIPDRFSAQQFSDYHSELNMSSLELGDSALYFCASSLLGRSGYEQYFGPGTRLTVT.

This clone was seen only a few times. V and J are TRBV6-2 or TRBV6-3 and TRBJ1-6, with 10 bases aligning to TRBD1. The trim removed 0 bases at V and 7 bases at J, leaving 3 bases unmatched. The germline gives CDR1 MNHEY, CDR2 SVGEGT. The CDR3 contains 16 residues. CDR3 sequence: CASSYSMGQGNSPLHF. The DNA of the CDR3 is TGTGCCAGCAGTTACTCGATGGGACAGGGGAATTCACCCCTCCACTTT.

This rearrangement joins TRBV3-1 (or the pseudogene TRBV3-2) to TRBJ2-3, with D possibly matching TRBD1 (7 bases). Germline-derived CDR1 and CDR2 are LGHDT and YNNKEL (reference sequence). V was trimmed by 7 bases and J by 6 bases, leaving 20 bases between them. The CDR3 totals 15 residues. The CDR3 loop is CASTGSQGRSDTQYF. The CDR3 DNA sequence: TGTGCCAGCACAGGGTCACAGGGGAGGTCGGATACGCAGTATTTT.